These T cell receptor beta chains were read from a single sample in a study of T cells after yellow fever vaccination. TCRdb re-derived calls from the 5' RACE reads in MiXCR, one entry per CDR3 protein. The table includes about 260,000 distinct CDR3 sequences, 13% detected once. Source: CD4+ T cells sorted from PBMCs, taken 45 days after the yellow fever booster vaccination. These receptors all stem from a man aged 25-45 years who received the YFV17D yellow fever vaccine. CDR3s include the opening cysteine and the closing phenylalanine or tryptophan. Each record gives: J gene, clone size, CDR3 length, D gene, V gene, CDR3 protein, CDR3 DNA. D genes are given only for firm matches. The listing skips clone size in some rows; elsewhere it reads once, few, many or a size class.

j_gene: TRBJ2-7
abundance: few
len: 13
d_gene: .
v_gene: TRBV3-1
CDR3aa: CASSHSWLREQYF
CDR3nt: TGTGCCAGCAGCCACTCTTGGTTGCGTGAGCAGTACTTC

j_gene: TRBJ2-7
abundance: .
len: 14
d_gene: TRBD2
v_gene: TRBV6-5
CDR3aa: CASSYSGGRDEQYF
CDR3nt: TGTGCCAGCAGTTACTCTGGGGGGAGGGACGAGCAGTACTTC

j_gene: TRBJ2-5
abundance: many
len: 15
d_gene: .
v_gene: TRBV20-1
CDR3aa: CSAPRVGGPWETQYF
CDR3nt: TGCAGTGCACCGAGGGTAGGAGGGCCCTGGGAGACCCAGTACTTC

j_gene: TRBJ2-3
abundance: .
len: 13
d_gene: .
v_gene: TRBV6-1
CDR3aa: CASSDLNTDTQYF
CDR3nt: TGTGCCAGCAGCGACCTCAACACAGATACGCAGTATTTT

j_gene: TRBJ2-1
abundance: many
len: 14
d_gene: TRBD2
v_gene: TRBV10-3
CDR3aa: CAMSGTSGTSEQFF
CDR3nt: TGTGCCATGTCTGGGACTAGCGGGACATCTGAGCAGTTCTTC

j_gene: TRBJ2-2
abundance: many
len: 14
d_gene: .
v_gene: TRBV12-3/TRBV12-4
CDR3aa: CASSSPRPPGELFF
CDR3nt: TGTGCCAGCAGTTCCCCCCGACCTCCCGGGGAGCTGTTTTTT

j_gene: TRBJ2-5
abundance: few
len: 15
d_gene: TRBD2
v_gene: TRBV27
CDR3aa: CASSTRLAGGQTQYF
CDR3nt: TGTGCCAGCAGTACGCGACTAGCGGGTGGCCAGACCCAGTACTTC

j_gene: TRBJ2-6
abundance: .
len: 15
d_gene: .
v_gene: TRBV12-3/TRBV12-4
CDR3aa: CASVFGASGANVLTF
CDR3nt: TGTGCCAGCGTCTTTGGCGCCTCTGGGGCCAACGTCCTGACTTTC

j_gene: TRBJ2-1
abundance: few
len: 14
d_gene: .
v_gene: TRBV5-4
CDR3aa: CASSPRSAVGEQFF
CDR3nt: TGTGCCAGCAGCCCCAGATCCGCAGTTGGTGAGCAGTTCTTC

j_gene: TRBJ2-3
abundance: .
len: 15
d_gene: .
v_gene: TRBV10-3
CDR3aa: CAISDTTTSTDTQYF
CDR3nt: TGTGCCATCAGTGATACGACTACAAGCACAGATACGCAGTATTTT

j_gene: TRBJ1-1
abundance: few
len: 14
d_gene: .
v_gene: TRBV12-3/TRBV12-4
CDR3aa: CASSLGPQGTEAFF
CDR3nt: TGTGCCAGCAGTTTGGGGCCACAGGGCACTGAAGCTTTCTTT

j_gene: TRBJ2-1
abundance: many
len: 15
d_gene: TRBD2
v_gene: TRBV20-1
CDR3aa: CSAIATSGTYNEQFF
CDR3nt: TGCAGTGCTATAGCGACTAGCGGGACCTACAATGAGCAGTTCTTC

j_gene: TRBJ2-1
abundance: .
len: 17
d_gene: TRBD2
v_gene: TRBV5-1
CDR3aa: CASSLNPTSGSIHEQFF
CDR3nt: TGCGCCAGCAGCTTGAATCCGACTAGCGGGAGTATCCATGAGCAGTTCTTC

j_gene: TRBJ2-3
abundance: few
len: 15
d_gene: TRBD2
v_gene: TRBV20-1
CDR3aa: CSASPLAGITDTQYF
CDR3nt: TGCAGTGCTAGTCCCCTAGCGGGGATCACAGATACGCAGTATTTT

j_gene: TRBJ2-3
abundance: .
len: 13
d_gene: TRBD2
v_gene: TRBV12-3/TRBV12-4
CDR3aa: CASSLGLAGRMYF
CDR3nt: TGTGCCAGCAGCCTAGGACTAGCGGGACGTATGTATTTT

j_gene: TRBJ2-3
abundance: .
len: 12
d_gene: .
v_gene: TRBV30
CDR3aa: CAGNRDTDTQYF
CDR3nt: TGTGCCGGAAACAGGGACACAGATACGCAGTATTTT

j_gene: TRBJ2-1
abundance: .
len: 17
d_gene: TRBD2
v_gene: TRBV20-1
CDR3aa: CSARDVLASGIDNEQFF
CDR3nt: TGCAGTGCTAGGGACGTGTTGGCTAGCGGGATAGACAATGAGCAGTTCTTC

j_gene: TRBJ2-5
abundance: .
len: 14
d_gene: .
v_gene: TRBV20-1
CDR3aa: CSARGGGGRETQYF
CDR3nt: TGCAGTGCTAGAGGAGGGGGAGGGAGAGAGACCCAGTACTTC

j_gene: TRBJ2-3
abundance: .
len: 12
d_gene: .
v_gene: TRBV12-3/TRBV12-4
CDR3aa: CASTSHTDTQYF
CDR3nt: TGTGCCAGCACTTCCCACACAGATACGCAGTATTTT

j_gene: TRBJ2-6
abundance: .
len: 17
d_gene: TRBD2
v_gene: TRBV29-1
CDR3aa: CSVDLGVGGSGANVLTF
CDR3nt: TGCAGCGTTGACCTGGGCGTGGGGGGGTCTGGGGCCAACGTCCTGACTTTC

j_gene: TRBJ2-3
abundance: .
len: 17
d_gene: .
v_gene: TRBV5-1
CDR3aa: CASSSQQTRSQADTQYF
CDR3nt: TGCGCCAGCAGCTCGCAGCAAACTAGGAGCCAGGCAGATACGCAGTATTTT

j_gene: TRBJ2-7
abundance: .
len: 13
d_gene: .
v_gene: TRBV28
CDR3aa: CASNDQRGYEQYF
CDR3nt: TGTGCCAGCAATGACCAGAGAGGCTACGAGCAGTACTTC

j_gene: TRBJ2-2
abundance: .
len: 14
d_gene: .
v_gene: TRBV7-3
CDR3aa: CASSFYGSTGELFF
CDR3nt: TGTGCCAGCAGCTTTTACGGGAGTACCGGGGAGCTGTTTTTT

j_gene: TRBJ1-1
abundance: .
len: 14
d_gene: .
v_gene: TRBV16
CDR3aa: CASTLKTGRAEAFF
CDR3nt: TGTGCCAGCACCCTGAAGACAGGTCGGGCGGAAGCTTTCTTT

j_gene: TRBJ1-2
abundance: .
len: 11
d_gene: .
v_gene: TRBV14
CDR3aa: CASSQFSGYTF
CDR3nt: TGTGCCAGCAGCCAATTTAGTGGCTACACCTTC

j_gene: TRBJ2-2
abundance: .
len: 16
d_gene: .
v_gene: TRBV6-2/TRBV6-3
CDR3aa: CASSYWAGSGAGELFF
CDR3nt: TGTGCCAGCAGTTACTGGGCAGGGAGCGGCGCCGGGGAGCTGTTTTTT

j_gene: TRBJ2-7
abundance: many
len: 13
d_gene: .
v_gene: TRBV5-1
CDR3aa: CASSRWGSYEQYF
CDR3nt: TGCGCCAGCAGCCGGTGGGGGTCCTACGAGCAGTACTTC

j_gene: TRBJ2-1
abundance: .
len: 15
d_gene: TRBD2
v_gene: TRBV20-1
CDR3aa: CSARVLAGGGHEQFF
CDR3nt: TGCAGTGCTAGAGTACTAGCGGGAGGGGGCCATGAGCAGTTCTTC

j_gene: TRBJ1-1
abundance: .
len: 13
d_gene: .
v_gene: TRBV4-1
CDR3aa: CASSQERNTEAFF
CDR3nt: TGCGCCAGCAGCCAAGAGAGGAACACTGAAGCTTTCTTT

j_gene: TRBJ2-7
abundance: .
len: 16
d_gene: .
v_gene: TRBV18
CDR3aa: CASSPTTGTGSYEQYF
CDR3nt: TGTGCCAGCTCACCCACAACAGGGACGGGTTCCTACGAGCAGTACTTC

j_gene: TRBJ1-3
abundance: .
len: 14
d_gene: .
v_gene: TRBV6-1
CDR3aa: CASRAQSSGNTIYF
CDR3nt: TGTGCCAGCAGAGCACAGAGCTCTGGAAACACCATATATTTT

j_gene: TRBJ2-3
abundance: few
len: 16
d_gene: .
v_gene: TRBV7-2
CDR3aa: CASSLTRGISTDTQYF
CDR3nt: TGTGCCAGCAGCTTAACTCGGGGTATCAGCACAGATACGCAGTATTTT

j_gene: TRBJ1-1
abundance: few
len: 16
d_gene: TRBD1
v_gene: TRBV5-6
CDR3aa: CASSWGARDRGTEAFF
CDR3nt: TGTGCCAGCAGCTGGGGCGCGCGGGACAGGGGAACTGAAGCTTTCTTT

j_gene: TRBJ2-7
abundance: few
len: 12
d_gene: .
v_gene: TRBV28
CDR3aa: CASNGEVDEQYF
CDR3nt: TGTGCCAGCAATGGGGAAGTGGACGAGCAGTACTTC

j_gene: TRBJ2-7
abundance: .
len: 14
d_gene: TRBD2
v_gene: TRBV5-1
CDR3aa: CASSPGTSLEEQYF
CDR3nt: TGCGCCAGCTCCCCGGGGACTAGCTTGGAAGAGCAGTACTTC

j_gene: TRBJ2-1
abundance: .
len: 15
d_gene: .
v_gene: TRBV9
CDR3aa: CASSGDGQTYNEQFF
CDR3nt: TGTGCCAGCAGCGGGGACGGCCAGACCTACAATGAGCAGTTCTTC

j_gene: TRBJ2-7
abundance: few
len: 14
d_gene: TRBD1
v_gene: TRBV28
CDR3aa: CASSQQGGNYEQYF
CDR3nt: TGTGCCAGCAGCCAACAGGGGGGAAACTACGAGCAGTACTTC

j_gene: TRBJ2-1
abundance: few
len: 14
d_gene: .
v_gene: TRBV29-1
CDR3aa: CSARGDYGDNEQFF
CDR3nt: TGCAGCGCCCGCGGTGACTATGGAGACAATGAGCAGTTCTTC

j_gene: TRBJ2-7
abundance: many
len: 14
d_gene: .
v_gene: TRBV20-1
CDR3aa: CSARDPGGNYEQYF
CDR3nt: TGCAGTGCTAGAGATCCAGGGGGGAACTACGAGCAGTACTTC

j_gene: TRBJ2-7
abundance: .
len: 13
d_gene: TRBD2
v_gene: TRBV6-2/TRBV6-3
CDR3aa: CASEAGGGYEQYF
CDR3nt: TGTGCCAGCGAAGCGGGAGGGGGCTACGAGCAGTACTTC

j_gene: TRBJ2-3
abundance: few
len: 16
d_gene: .
v_gene: TRBV4-3
CDR3aa: CASSQEARIRTDTQYF
CDR3nt: TGCGCCAGCAGCCAAGAGGCAAGAATTCGCACAGATACGCAGTATTTT

j_gene: TRBJ2-2
abundance: .
len: 17
d_gene: TRBD2
v_gene: TRBV20-1
CDR3aa: CSARNLAGGLNTGELFF
CDR3nt: TGCAGTGCTAGAAACCTAGCGGGAGGGCTAAACACCGGGGAGCTGTTTTTT

j_gene: TRBJ2-2
abundance: many
len: 13
d_gene: .
v_gene: TRBV7-9
CDR3aa: CASSSLYTGELFF
CDR3nt: TGTGCCAGCAGCTCCCTTTACACCGGGGAGCTGTTTTTT

j_gene: TRBJ2-1
abundance: .
len: 15
d_gene: .
v_gene: TRBV5-1
CDR3aa: CASSPFPTGNNEQFF
CDR3nt: TGCGCCAGCAGCCCCTTCCCCACAGGAAACAATGAGCAGTTCTTC

j_gene: TRBJ2-1
abundance: .
len: 14
d_gene: .
v_gene: TRBV2
CDR3aa: CASGGVRSYNEQFF
CDR3nt: TGTGCCAGCGGTGGGGTACGCTCCTACAATGAGCAGTTCTTC

j_gene: TRBJ2-2
abundance: few
len: 14
d_gene: TRBD1
v_gene: TRBV5-1
CDR3aa: CASSLDRVTGELFF
CDR3nt: TGCGCCAGCAGCCTGGACAGGGTCACCGGGGAGCTGTTTTTT

j_gene: TRBJ2-5
abundance: .
len: 12
d_gene: .
v_gene: TRBV20-1
CDR3aa: CSAGTLPGTQYF
CDR3nt: TGCAGTGCGGGGACGTTACCCGGGACCCAGTACTTC

j_gene: TRBJ2-3
abundance: .
len: 15
d_gene: .
v_gene: TRBV7-9
CDR3aa: CASSSSGGITDTQYF
CDR3nt: TGTGCCAGCAGCTCCTCCGGGGGCATTACAGATACGCAGTATTTT